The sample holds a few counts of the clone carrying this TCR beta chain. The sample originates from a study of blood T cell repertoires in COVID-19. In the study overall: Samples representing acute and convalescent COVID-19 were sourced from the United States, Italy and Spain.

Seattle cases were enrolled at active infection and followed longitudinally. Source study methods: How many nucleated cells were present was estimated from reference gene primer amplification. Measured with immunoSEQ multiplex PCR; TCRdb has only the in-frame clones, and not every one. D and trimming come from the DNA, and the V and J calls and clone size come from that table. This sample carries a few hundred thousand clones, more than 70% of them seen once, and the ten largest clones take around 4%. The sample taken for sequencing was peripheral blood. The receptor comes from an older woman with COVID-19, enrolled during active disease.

DNA of the CDR3: TGTGCCAGCTCAATGACTAGAGACACCGGGGAGCTGTTTTTT. Its protein product is CASSMTRDTGELFF. V is TRBV18 and J is TRBJ2-2; weak D call: TRBD2 (6 bases). V gave up 5 bases and J gave up 3 bases, with 10 bases separating them. The germline V gene has CDR1 KGHSH and CDR2 LQKENI. The CDR3 spans 14 residues.